This TCR beta chain was recorded in a study of regulatory T cells in long-lasting Graves disease. Study summary: With positive TSH receptor antibodies and over 5 years of antithyroid drugs, Graves' disease was considered persistent.

Regarding time point: persistent/refractory GD, antithyroid drugs over 5 years with positive TRAb. Extracted RNA from PBMCs served as the source of the TCR library. Patients were enrolled at an endocrinology department in Xi'an, China. Each patient gave approximately 8.8 milliliters of EDTA-anticoagulated peripheral blood. The CDR3 totals 9 residues. Per germline, CDR1 SEHNR and CDR2 FQNEAQ (reference sequence). The V and J ends lost 9 bases and 6 bases respectively, with 5 bases between them. Regarding this clonotype: The antigen is not known. The conserved final phenylalanine or tryptophan is absent from the CDR3, which likely points to a read error.

The authors built TCR beta libraries using iRepertoire HTBI primers and Arm-PCR of CDR3 regions. TCRdb passed the multiplex PCR reads through MiXCR, listing each CDR3 protein once. The sample has 400,000 to 500,000 distinct CDR3 sequences, 20% to 25% seen once. General study findings and limits: Whereas 900 to 1,000 public clonotypes were shared by new patients, persistent patients shared more, at 2,741.

This specimen consisted of peripheral blood mononuclear cells (PBMCs), obtained when the disease was refractory, from a patient treated with antithyroid drugs. This receptor was identified in a female donor with Graves disease. V and J are TRBV7-9 and TRBJ1-2; D is uncertain. The chain's CDR3 is CASDDGYTS. CDR3 in DNA: TGTGCCAGTGACGATGGCTACACCTCC.